Each of the 9 T cell receptor beta chains below was sequenced from the same sample in a study of spatial heterogeneity in lung cancer. TCRdb ran MiXCR on the 5' RACE reads and lists one entry per CDR3 protein. The sample lists tens of thousands of distinct CDR3 sequences, approximately 21% seen once, with 5% to 7.5% in the top ten. As to time point: sample taken at primary tumor resection. No cells were sorted before sequencing. The whole RNA sequenced was extracted from tumor, nontumor lung or frozen PBMC. Specimen: PBMCs, collected at surgery. The source is a male donor with early-stage non-small cell lung cancer.

This clonotype occurred many times. V usage is TRBV6-5 and J usage is TRBJ1-1; TRBD1 is a possible D gene (6 bases). Germline CDR1 and CDR2: MNHEY and SVGAGI. V shed 7 bases and J shed 6 bases, with 21 bases lying between them. This CDR3 is 15 amino acids long. CDR3 bases: TGTGCCAGCACCCTACAGGGACACGGAGGTTCTGAAGCTTTCTTT. Amino acid sequence: CASTLQGHGGSEAFF.

This clonotype was seen a single time. This chain links TRBV20-1 with TRBJ2-3, with D unresolved. The CDR3 loop spans 14 amino acids. From germline, CDR1 is DFQATT and CDR2 SNEGSKA (reference sequence). V was trimmed by 6 bases and J by 0 bases, leaving 13 bases between them. The CDR3 sequence is CSADGRISTDTQYF. The CDR3 bases are TGCAGTGCGGACGGAAGAATTAGCACAGATACGCAGTATTTT.

The J gene is TRBJ2-1, the V gene TRBV6-2 or TRBV6-3, with 8 bases lining up with TRBD1. CDR1 is MNHEY, CDR2 SVGEGT, per germline. The CDR3 loop spans 19 amino acids. V dropped 7 bases and J dropped 4; count of bases not matched to a gene: 21. DNA of the CDR3: TGTGCCAGCACCCCCTCGTCCATTCGCGGGACAGGCGTTTACAATGAGCAGTTCTTC. Translated, it gives CASTPSSIRGTGVYNEQFF.

This clonotype came up a few times. The CDR3 DNA follows: TGTGCCAGCAGCCAAGATAGGGACCGGGGCTACGAGCAGTACTTC. This translates into CASSQDRDRGYEQYF. The chain uses TRBV4-2 and TRBJ2-7, with D perhaps matching TRBD1 or TRBD2 (5 bases each). The CDR3 runs to 15 residues. Germline CDR1 is LGHNA and CDR2 is YNFKEQ. Trimming removed 0 bases at V and 3 bases at J, with 12 bases between.

The J gene is TRBJ2-7, the V gene TRBV19; weak D call: TRBD2 (6 bases). Germline assignment: CDR1 LNHDA and CDR2 SQIVND (reference sequence). V was shortened by 0 bases and J by 2 bases, with 11 bases between the two germline ends. There are 15 residues in the CDR3. The chain's CDR3 is CASSIEGGSTYEQYF. CDR3 nucleotide sequence: TGTGCCAGTAGTATAGAAGGAGGGAGCACCTACGAGCAGTACTTC. The complete variable domain, with remaining parts taken from reference TRBV19 and TRBJ2-7, reads DGGITQSPKYLFRKEGQNVTLSCEQNLNHDAMYWYRQDPGQGLRLIYYSQIVNDFQKGDIAEGYSVSREKKESFPLTVTSAQKNPTAFYLCASSIEGGSTYEQYFGPGTRLTVT.

Turning to this clonotype: A junction end diverges from the germline sequence, so it may reflect a read error. This chain links TRBV5-4 with TRBJ1-5, with a tentative D call TRBD1 (5 bases). Germline V gives CDR1 SGHNT, CDR2 YYREEE (reference sequence). The CDR3 is 14 residues long. In DNA form, the CDR3 reads TGCGCCAGCAGCTCCGGGGGGAGCAATCAGCCCCAGCATTTT. Its translation is CASSSGGSNQPQHF.

This sequence joins TRBV5-6 and TRBJ1-5, with 7 bases fitting TRBD1. Germline CDR1 SGHDT, CDR2 YYEEEE. V lost 5 bases, J lost 6 bases, and 5 bases stayed unmatched. This CDR3 is built from 13 residues. As DNA, the CDR3 is TGTGCCAGCAGTTCAGGGACAGTTCAGCCCCAGCATTTT. As protein: CASSSGTVQPQHF.

This clonotype appeared a few times. The CDR3 loop is CASRTGGNIQYF. CDR3 sequence (DNA): TGTGCCAGCAGGACAGGGGGTAACATTCAGTACTTC. The J gene is TRBJ2-4, the V gene TRBV21-1; the table assigns TRBD1, which was not confirmed against the DNA. TRBV21-1 is noted as a pseudogene. The CDR3 sequence is 12 residues long.

The chain recombines TRBV7-3 with TRBJ1-6; D is possibly TRBD1 (5 bases). Germline V gene lookup returns CDR1 SGHTA and CDR2 FQGTGA. The CDR3 length is 16 residues. V lost 1 base and J lost 6, with 13 bases in between. The CDR3 nucleotides are TGTGCCAGCAGCTTAAATCGGCCAGGGCTTAATTCACCCCTCCACTTT. As protein: CASSLNRPGLNSPLHF.